This TCR beta chain was sequenced during a study of control samples from healthy donors and cancer patients. V gave up 5 bases and J gave up 2 bases; unmatched junction bases: 6. CDR1 and CDR2 (germline): SGHVS, FNYEAQ. CDR3 length: 15 amino acids. Clones were sequenced by immunoSEQ multiplex PCR, and TCRdb holds only the in-frame ones, with some missing. This table has 20,000 to 25,000 clones, approximately 81% appearing once. Sequenced sample: PBMCs. V usage is TRBV7-6 and J usage is TRBJ2-1; TRBD1 aligns across 7 bases. This clonotype was obtained from a man in his 60s with colorectal cancer. This CDR3 reads CASSPTGAAYNEQFF. In DNA, the CDR3 is TGTGCCAGCAGCCCAACAGGGGCGGCCTACAATGAGCAGTTCTTC.